This entry lists 19 T cell receptor beta chains sequenced from one sample in a study of shared clonotypes between healthy human individuals. TCRdb's table, derived via immunoSEQ multiplex PCR, lists solely in-frame clones and lacks some. The data show approximately 2.3 million clones, 85% to 95% seen once. The sequenced material came from naive CD4+ T cells from PBMCs. The subset is: CD45RA+ positively selected. The receptors originated from a man aged 18 to 30 in good health. Some clones in this sample may be carry-over from other donors' samples.

The rearrangement joins TRBV29-1 to TRBJ2-1, with 9 bases lining up with TRBD2. The CDR3 covers 16 residues. Germline CDR1 is SQVTM and CDR2 is ANQGSEA. CDR3 nucleotides: TGCGGGGGTAAGGGGCGGGAGGGATGGTATAACAATGAGCAGTTCTTC. This gives the protein CGGKGREGWYNNEQFF.

Points on this clone: Distinct nucleotide sequences in the sample also encode this CDR3. This rearrangement joins TRBV5-1 to TRBJ2-1; 14 bases are a match to TRBD2. This CDR3 has 16 residues. V trimming: 6 bases; J trimming: 0 bases; junction bases outside the gene matches: 2. Germline CDR1 and CDR2: SGHRS and YFSETQ. This chain's CDR3 is CASNGLAGGSYNEQFF. CDR3 sequence (DNA): TGCGCCAGCAATGGACTAGCGGGAGGCTCCTACAATGAGCAGTTCTTC.

The CDR3 spells CASSSGTGLDTQYF. Written as DNA, the CDR3 is TGTGCCAGCAGCTCCGGGACAGGGTTGGATACGCAGTATTTT. V is TRBV7-7 and J is TRBJ2-3; 9 positions agree with TRBD1. Germline V gene sequence: CDR1 SSHAT, CDR2 FNYEAQ (reference sequence). Trimming cost V 4 bases and J 6 bases; bases outside gene matches: 5. The CDR3 is made up of 14 amino acids.

The rearrangement joins TRBV5-1 to TRBJ2-1; a possible D gene is TRBD2 (6 bases). V was clipped by 1 base and J by 2 bases, with 13 bases between them. Per germline, CDR1 SGHRS and CDR2 YFSETQ. The CDR3 runs 16 residues. The CDR3: CASSLRSAGTYNEQFF. DNA of the CDR3: TGCGCCAGCAGCTTGCGCTCAGCGGGCACCTACAATGAGCAGTTCTTC.

Comments on this clone: Other DNA sequences from this sample encode an identical CDR3 as well. The rearrangement joins TRBV6-6 to TRBJ2-5, with D possibly TRBD2 on 6 matching bases. The germline V gene encodes CDR1 MNHNY and CDR2 SVGAGI (reference sequence). The V and J ends lost 6 bases and 5 bases respectively, with 10 bases between them. The CDR3 consists of 12 residues. The CDR3 is CASRGGGETQYF. The CDR3 DNA sequence: TGTGCCAGCAGGGGAGGAGGCGAGACCCAGTACTTC.

The chain joins TRBV6-1 to TRBJ2-4; the D gene is possibly TRBD2 (6 bases). Germline-derived CDR1 and CDR2 are MNHNS and SASEGT. The CDR3 loop spans 16 amino acids. The V end lost 4 bases, the J end lost 0 bases, and 13 bases lay between the germline ends. This chain's CDR3 is CASSGGLALAKNIQYF. The CDR3 DNA sequence: TGTGCCAGCAGTGGAGGGCTAGCGCTAGCCAAAAACATTCAGTACTTC.

This chain connects TRBV19 to TRBJ2-5; D not certain. Germline V gene lookup returns CDR1 LNHDA and CDR2 SQIVND (reference sequence). V lost 6 bases and J 7 bases, leaving 12 bases between the germline ends. The CDR3 length is 12 residues. The CDR3 sequence: CASSGRPGTQYF. In nucleotides, the CDR3 is TGTGCCAGTAGCGGGCGACCCGGGACCCAGTACTTC.

The chain uses TRBV6-5 and TRBJ2-7; D possibly matches TRBD1 or TRBD2 (6 bases each). Germline values: CDR1 MNHEY, CDR2 SVGAGI. The CDR3 covers 14 residues. V was trimmed by 10 bases and J by 4 bases, leaving 20 bases between them. CDR3 sequence: CATTSGGGRYEQYF. The CDR3 coding sequence is TGTGCCACAACGTCAGGAGGGGGTAGGTACGAGCAGTACTTC.

This rearrangement joins TRBV30 to TRBJ2-1; a possible D gene is TRBD2 (5 bases). The CDR3 runs 11 residues. From germline, CDR1 is GTSNPN and CDR2 SVGIG (reference sequence). Between the trimmed V and J ends, which lost 3 bases and 7 bases, there was a span of 7 bases. The CDR3 sequence is CAWRSGNEQFF. The CDR3 DNA reads as TGTGCCTGGAGGTCGGGGAATGAGCAGTTCTTC.

This chain joins TRBV29-1 and TRBJ1-2; D unresolved. Trimming removed 0 bases from V and 4 bases from J, with 6 bases in between. Per germline, CDR1 SQVTM and CDR2 ANQGSEA. The CDR3 consists of 12 residues. CDR3 DNA: TGCAGCGTTGAAGACCCAAGCTATGGCTACACCTTC. Protein: CSVEDPSYGYTF.

The rearrangement joins TRBV11-2 to TRBJ1-3; D is unclear. With 1 base removed from V and 2 bases from J, the gap between germline ends came to 9 bases. The germline CDR1 and CDR2 sequences are SGHAT and FQNNGV. CDR3 length: 15 amino acids. CDR3 nucleotides: TGTGCCAGCAGCTTAGGACGCCTCACTGGAAACACCATATATTTT. Its translation: CASSLGRLTGNTIYF.

The chain carries TRBV7-9 and TRBJ2-6, with D hard to call. Trimming pared 10 bases from V and 0 bases from J, leaving 4 bases between. Germline-derived CDR1 and CDR2 are SEHNR and FQNEAQ (reference sequence). CDR3 length: 12 residues. The CDR3 sequence: CAISSGANVLTF. As DNA, the CDR3 is TGTGCCATTAGCTCTGGGGCCAACGTCCTGACTTTC.

This clone was seen just once. The V and J genes are TRBV7-3 and TRBJ2-5; TRBD1 might be the D (6 bases). This CDR3 spans 17 amino acids. From germline, CDR1 is SGHTA and CDR2 FQGTGA. The V end was cut by 5 bases, the J end by 4 bases, with 23 bases between. In DNA form, the CDR3 reads TGTGCCAGCAGCCCCGACCCCCAGACAGGATTGGGAGAGACCCAGTACTTC. Protein sequence: CASSPDPQTGLGETQYF.

The J gene is TRBJ1-1, the V gene TRBV4-2; D ambiguous. Trimming left V 3 bases short and J 3 bases short, with 14 bases between. The CDR3 totals 15 residues. Germline values: CDR1 LGHNA, CDR2 YNFKEQ. CDR3 residues: CASSHGLTDHTEAFF. CDR3 bases: TGTGCCAGCAGCCACGGTTTGACGGACCACACTGAAGCTTTCTTT.

The chain employs TRBV7-7 and TRBJ1-1, with D unresolved. Germline loops: CDR1 SSHAT, CDR2 FNYEAQ (reference sequence). The V and J ends lost 6 bases and 1 base respectively, with 21 bases between them. This CDR3 has 17 amino acids. CDR3 in DNA: TGTGCCAGCAGTACCCCTTTGGGCACTTTGAGGAACACTGAAGCTTTCTTT. Translating gives CASSTPLGTLRNTEAFF.

This sequence joins TRBV6-5 and TRBJ2-1; D perhaps matches TRBD1 (5 bases). Germline V gives CDR1 MNHEY, CDR2 SVGAGI. V gave up 5 bases and J gave up 4 bases, with 9 bases separating them. CDR3 length: 13 residues. CDR3 sequence reads: CASSDRLYNEQFF. CDR3 bases: TGTGCCAGCAGTGACAGACTTTACAATGAGCAGTTCTTC.

The J gene is TRBJ1-4, the V gene TRBV28; 7 bases fit TRBD1. The CDR3 is 15 amino acids. The germline gives CDR1 MDHEN, CDR2 SYDVKM. The J segment lost 12 bases and the V segment lost 6 bases, leaving 16 bases of the junction unmatched. CDR3: CASRPAGTAPFELFF. The CDR3 coding sequence is TGTGCCAGCAGGCCTGCCGGGACAGCACCTTTTGAACTGTTTTTT.

With regard to this clone: At the DNA level, this CDR3 is encoded by other sequences in the same sample as well. This sequence joins TRBV11-2 and TRBJ2-7; maybe TRBD1 (5 bases). The CDR3 is made up of 13 amino acids. The ends were cut back, 5 bases at V and 3 bases at J, with 11 bases in the middle. Per the germline V gene, CDR1 is SGHAT and CDR2 is FQNNGV. The CDR3 reads CASSLSDSYEQYF. In DNA, the CDR3 is TGTGCCAGCAGCCTATCTGACAGCTACGAGCAGTACTTC.

This chain uses TRBV29-1 with TRBJ2-7; TRBD1 agrees at 7 bases. Germline V gives CDR1 SQVTM, CDR2 ANQGSEA. The CDR3 is made up of 13 amino acids. J gave up 6 bases and V 7 bases, and 12 bases lay outside the gene matches. CDR3 loop: CSAQMRQGREQYF. In DNA form, the CDR3 reads TGCAGCGCCCAAATGAGACAGGGCCGCGAGCAGTACTTC.